The 31 T cell receptor beta chains in this list originate from one sample, sequenced in a study of blood T cells in healthy people across ages. It was with a sample-barcoded 5' primer and a J-beta primer mix that a second PCR of roughly 7 to 12 cycles was run. MiXCR, applied by TCRdb to the 5' RACE reads, yields one record per CDR3 protein. The sample holds over 950,000 distinct CDR3 sequences, roughly half seen once. The sequenced sample was blood. These receptors were collected from a woman between 55 and 75 years old in good health.

The V and J genes are TRBV7-9 and TRBJ2-7; D may match TRBD1 or TRBD2 (5 bases each). V lost 8 bases, J lost 6 bases, and 20 bases lay in between. Germline V gene data show CDR1 as SEHNR and CDR2 as FQNEAQ (reference sequence). This CDR3 spans 14 amino acids. CDR3 loop: CASGDGRTIGEQYF. The CDR3 nucleotides read TGTGCCAGCGGGGACGGAAGGACAATAGGCGAGCAGTACTTC.

The genes are TRBV7-2 and TRBJ1-2, with D maybe TRBD1 (5 bases). The length of the CDR3 is 15 residues. Trimming took 11 bases from V and 5 from J, leaving 24 bases between them. CDR1 is SGHTA, CDR2 FQGNSA, per germline. CDR3 DNA sequence: TGTGCCGGAGGGAGTTCAGCGCTGGGGCCTTATGGCTACACCTTC. Amino acids: CAGGSSALGPYGYTF.

The rearrangement joins TRBV5-1 to TRBJ2-5, with 7 nucleotides matching TRBD1. The V gene's germline CDR1 is SGHRS and CDR2 YFSETQ. There are 13 residues in the CDR3. The V gene end was trimmed by 3 bases and the J gene end by 5 bases; junction bases not matched to a gene: 4. In DNA form, the CDR3 reads TGCGCCAGCAGCTCCGGACAGGTGGAGACCCAGTACTTC. Its protein is CASSSGQVETQYF.

This clonotype was seen only a few times. The chain combines TRBV20-1 with TRBJ2-7, with D possibly matching TRBD1 (6 bases). This CDR3 contains 13 residues. The V gene's germline CDR1 is DFQATT and CDR2 SNEGSKA (reference sequence). The CDR3 is CRASRTDSYEQYF. The DNA for the CDR3 is TGCAGGGCCTCCCGGACAGACTCCTACGAGCAGTACTTC.

CDR3 coding DNA: TGTGCCAGCAGCCCCGGGACAACTCCCTACGAGCAGTACTTC. Protein product: CASSPGTTPYEQYF. The genes are TRBV7-9 and TRBJ2-7; D might be TRBD1 (6 bases). Looked up from germline, CDR1 is SEHNR and CDR2 is FQNEAQ (reference sequence). V was pared by 5 bases and J by 2 bases, with 13 bases between. The CDR3 spans 14 residues.

The chain links TRBV7-9 to TRBJ2-1, with D tentatively TRBD2 (5 bases). Germline lookup yields CDR1 SEHNR and CDR2 FQNEAQ (reference sequence). The CDR3 consists of 15 residues. V was clipped by 1 base and J by 4 bases, with 11 bases between them. CDR3 nucleotide sequence: TGTGCCAGCAGCTTAGTAGCTAGCCGGTACAATGAGCAGTTCTTC. Translated: CASSLVASRYNEQFF. The variable domain in full, completed from reference TRBV7-9 and TRBJ2-1, reads DTGVSQNPRHKITKRGQNVTFRCDPISEHNRLYWYRQTLGQGPEFLTYFQNEAQLEKSRLLSDRFSAERPKGSFSTLEIQRTEQGDSAMYLCASSLVASRYNEQFFGPGTRLTVL.

This clonotype appeared a few times. The rearrangement links TRBV6-2 or TRBV6-3 to TRBJ2-3; tentatively, D is TRBD1 or TRBD2 (5 bases each). The CDR3 length is 15 residues. Trimming shortened V by 7 bases and J by 1 base, and 15 bases separated the two germline ends. Germline V gene sequence: CDR1 MNHEY, CDR2 SVGEGT. For the CDR3, the DNA is TGTGCCAGCAAAATCATTGAGGGACGCACAGATACGCAGTATTTT. This sequence encodes CASKIIEGRTDTQYF.

In this sample, this clonotype turned up a few times. V usage is TRBV5-1 and J usage is TRBJ2-3; D not resolved. The germline V and J ends were trimmed by 4 bases and 6 bases, with 21 bases remaining between them. Germline CDR1 reads SGHRS; CDR2 reads YFSETQ. This CDR3 spans 16 amino acids. The CDR3 nucleotides read TGCGCCAGCAGCATCACCGGGCCCTCCAGCGCCGATACGCAGTATTTT. It yields the protein CASSITGPSSADTQYF.

The V gene is TRBV5-1, the J gene TRBJ2-1; perhaps TRBD1 as D (6 bases). This CDR3 has 12 amino acids. Per germline, CDR1 SGHRS and CDR2 YFSETQ. V lost 1 base, J lost 13 bases, and 12 bases lay in between. The CDR3 protein is CASSLNRDAQFF. DNA for the CDR3: TGCGCCAGCAGCTTGAACAGGGACGCTCAGTTCTTC.

This chain links TRBV28 with TRBJ2-5; D tentatively fits TRBD1 or TRBD2 (5 bases each). Germline V CDR1 and CDR2: MDHEN, SYDVKM. This CDR3 has 14 amino acids. Deletions cut 5 bases from V and 4 bases from J, with 14 bases between. CDR3 bases: TGTGCCAGCAGTCAACTGGGGGACCCAGAGACCCAGTACTTC. Amino acids: CASSQLGDPETQYF.

The chain carries TRBV28 and TRBJ2-6, with 8 nucleotides matching TRBD2. Trimming cost V 4 bases and J 4 bases; bases outside gene matches: 3. The CDR3 has 15 amino acids. The germline V gene has CDR1 MDHEN and CDR2 SYDVKM. CDR3 sequence reads: CASSSGLAGANVLTF. Here the CDR3 DNA reads TGTGCCAGCAGTTCCGGACTAGCCGGGGCCAACGTCCTGACTTTC.

The chain combines TRBV20-1 with TRBJ2-3, with D unresolved. Germline values: CDR1 DFQATT, CDR2 SNEGSKA (reference sequence). With 2 bases removed from V and 6 bases from J, the gap between germline ends came to 9 bases. There are 12 residues in the CDR3. The CDR3 sequence is CSARPDADTQYF. The CDR3 coding sequence is TGCAGTGCTAGACCTGACGCGGATACGCAGTATTTT.

This clonotype has just a few counts. This sequence joins TRBV28 and TRBJ1-4; D gene ambiguous. The CDR3 sequence is 15 residues long. Germline V gene data show CDR1 as MDHEN and CDR2 as SYDVKM. V was shortened by 5 bases and J by 8 bases, with 18 bases between the two germline ends. The CDR3, as DNA: TGTGCCAGCAGTGGTCGTCAAAGCTTTGCGGAAAAACTGTTTTTT. Its protein product is CASSGRQSFAEKLFF.

This clonotype was detected only a few times. V gene TRBV15 combines with J gene TRBJ2-3; 10 nucleotides align to TRBD2. This CDR3 is built from 16 residues. In germline, CDR1 is LNHNV, CDR2 YYDKDF (reference sequence). Trimming cost V 0 bases and J 4 bases; bases outside gene matches: 4. Here the CDR3 DNA reads TGTGCCACCAGCAGAGATCGGACTAGCGGTCCAGATACGCAGTATTTT. Amino acids: CATSRDRTSGPDTQYF.

The count of this clonotype is one. The V and J genes are TRBV12-3 or TRBV12-4 and TRBJ2-5, with TRBD2 identical over 11 bases. CDR3 size: 17 residues. V trimming: 2 bases; J trimming: 1 base; junction bases outside the gene matches: 6. CDR3 sequence: CASSLRRLAGLQETQYF. The DNA for the CDR3 is TGTGCCAGCAGTTTACGGAGACTAGCGGGGCTCCAAGAGACCCAGTACTTC.

The table lists this clonotype with many counts. J is TRBJ1-2 and V is TRBV27; TRBD1 matches 7 bases. The CDR3 has 13 amino acids. V shed 5 bases, J shed 5 bases, and the junction held 5 bases outside the gene matches. Germline CDR1 is MNHEY and CDR2 is SMNVEV (reference sequence). The chain's CDR3 is CASSPGGGYGYTF. The CDR3 region has the DNA TGTGCCAGCAGTCCAGGGGGGGGTTATGGCTACACCTTC.

J is TRBJ2-4 and V is TRBV25-1; 7 nucleotides align to TRBD2. The J call is doubtful: the DNA matches TRBJ2-7 better. From germline, CDR1 is MGHDK and CDR2 SYGVNS. The length of the CDR3 is 14 residues. CDR3 sequence: CASSAAGVDYEQYF. CDR3 DNA: TGTGCCAGCAGTGCGGCGGGAGTAGACTACGAGCAGTACTTC.

This clonotype was seen a handful of times. This chain uses TRBV6-6 with TRBJ1-1; 7 nucleotides align to TRBD1. The CDR3 has 12 residues. The germline V gene has CDR1 MNHNY and CDR2 SVGAGI (reference sequence). Trimming cost V 4 bases and J 4 bases; bases outside gene matches: 0. The CDR3 protein is CASSSGGTEAFF. CDR3 DNA sequence: TGTGCCAGCAGTTCAGGGGGCACTGAAGCTTTCTTT.

This clonotype was detected once. CDR3 loop: CSARDPTDQPQHF. CDR3 in DNA: TGCAGTGCTAGGGACCCCACTGATCAGCCCCAGCATTTT. The rearrangement joins TRBV20-1 to TRBJ1-5; D is ambiguous. V lost 3 bases to trimming and J lost 5 bases, with 11 bases between them. Germline CDR1 is DFQATT and CDR2 is SNEGSKA (reference sequence). The CDR3 is 13 amino acids.

The chain joins TRBV24-1 to TRBJ2-1, with a tentative D call TRBD2 (6 bases). The CDR3 is 13 residues long. The V gene lost 8 bases and the J gene lost 5 bases, with 12 bases spanning the gap. Germline V lookup: CDR1 KGHDR, CDR2 SFDVKD. In nucleotides, the CDR3 is TGTGCCACCATCTGGCGGGGCCACAATGAGCAGTTCTTC. It yields the protein CATIWRGHNEQFF.

This rearrangement joins TRBV6-5 to TRBJ2-5; D not certain. V dropped 0 bases and J dropped 11 bases, with 13 bases sitting between them. The CDR3 extends over 13 amino acids. Germline CDR1 is MNHEY and CDR2 is SVGAGI. As DNA, the CDR3 is TGTGCCAGCAGTTACTCGGTTGCGAATGAGCAGTACTTC. Translating it yields CASSYSVANEQYF.

This clonotype was recorded a few times. This chain uses TRBV20-1 with TRBJ2-7; 11 bases agree with TRBD1. Trimming removed 4 bases from V and 9 bases from J; junction bases left unmatched: 8. The CDR3 consists of 13 residues. The germline V gene has CDR1 DFQATT and CDR2 SNEGSKA (reference sequence). In nucleotides, the CDR3 is TGCAGTGCTATTGGACAGGGGGCGCGCGGGCAGTACTTC. Translated, it gives CSAIGQGARGQYF.

V and J are TRBV28 and TRBJ2-7, with TRBD1 matching 10 bases. Germline V gene sequence: CDR1 MDHEN, CDR2 SYDVKM. The V and J ends lost 6 bases and 7 bases, in that order; junction bases with no gene match: 6. This CDR3 region has 13 residues. The CDR3 here is CASRPDRGHEQYF. In DNA form, the CDR3 reads TGTGCCAGCAGACCCGACAGGGGGCATGAGCAGTACTTC.

This clonotype was detected only a few times. The genes are TRBV24-1 and TRBJ1-2; no reliable D call. The CDR3 contains 15 residues. The germline V gene has CDR1 KGHDR and CDR2 SFDVKD. V was shortened by 3 bases and J by 6 bases, with 16 bases between the two germline ends. The DNA for the CDR3 is TGTGCCACCAGTGATCCAGACGGGCAAAGAGATGGCTACACCTTC. This encodes CATSDPDGQRDGYTF.

This clonotype was detected only once. A junction boundary mismatches the germline segment, possibly from a read error. CDR3 in DNA: TGTGCCAGCAGCCCATTTGGGAGCCAAAGCTCCTATAAGTCACCCCTCCACTTT. Translated: CASSPFGSQSSYKSPLHF. The rearrangement joins TRBV7-6 to TRBJ1-6, with unresolved D. The V gene's germline CDR1 is SGHVS and CDR2 FNYEAQ. The CDR3 covers 18 residues.

The chain is built from TRBV4-1 and TRBJ1-5; D call uncertain. This CDR3 contains 14 residues. V lost 3 bases and J 4 bases, leaving 10 bases between the germline ends. Germline V lookup: CDR1 MGHRA, CDR2 YSYEKL. CDR3 nucleotide sequence: TGCGCCAGCAGCCATCCCGCGGAAAATCAGCCCCAGCATTTT. It codes for CASSHPAENQPQHF.

Worth noting for this clonotype: This may stem from a read error, because a much larger clone lies one nucleotide away. The J gene is TRBJ2-5, the V gene TRBV10-3; 8 positions agree with TRBD1. The CDR3 has 15 amino acids. Germline V gene data show CDR1 as ENHRY and CDR2 as SYGVKD. The CDR3 nucleotides read TGTGTCATCAGTGACGGACAGGGCGCACAAGAGACCCAGTACTTC. Translating gives CVISDGQGAQETQYF.

The V gene is TRBV20-1, the J gene TRBJ2-1; 11 nucleotides agree with TRBD2. The V gene's germline CDR1 is DFQATT and CDR2 SNEGSKA (reference sequence). V dropped 3 bases and J dropped 6; count of bases not matched to a gene: 1. This CDR3 spans 13 amino acids. The CDR3 DNA reads TGCAGTGCTAGGGGACTAGCGGTCAATGAGCAGTTCTTC. This codes for CSARGLAVNEQFF.

The genes are TRBV2 and TRBJ1-5; D not resolved. The germline V gene has CDR1 SNHLY and CDR2 FYNNEI. This CDR3 spans 14 amino acids. V lost 3 bases and J 0 bases, leaving 6 bases between the germline ends. Here the CDR3 reads CASSEVSSNQPQHF. The DNA of the CDR3 is TGTGCCAGCAGTGAGGTCAGTAGCAATCAGCCCCAGCATTTT.

The rearrangement joins TRBV21-1 to TRBJ2-6; the table's D call of TRBD1 was not tested on the DNA. TRBV21-1 counts as a pseudogene. The length of the CDR3 is 17 residues. The DNA of the CDR3 is TGTGCCAGCAGCGGCCGGGTTCTCCCCTCTGGGGCCAACGTCCTGACTTTC. This codes for CASSGRVLPSGANVLTF.

The chain recombines TRBV28 with TRBJ2-7; a weak D match, TRBD2 (5 bases). The J call may be mistaken, given a closer DNA end match to TRBJ2-3. Germline lookup yields CDR1 MDHEN and CDR2 SYDVKM. This CDR3 region has 12 residues. In nucleotides, the CDR3 is TGTGCCAGCAGGGAGCGGCCCGGGCCGCAGTATTTT. It codes for CASRERPGPQYF.